Detailed here is one TCR beta chain. Its antigen is undetermined. This entry comes from a study of cytomegalovirus exposure and HLA in healthy donors. Across the study: From donors who were HLA-typed, an early data release held about 85 million unique TCRs. Study findings and constraints: A missense variant in DCLRE1C was later tied to TCR beta V- and J-gene trimming.

The CDR3 extends over 14 amino acids. Germline CDR1 ENHRY, CDR2 SYGVKD. The V gene lost 0 bases and the J gene lost 4 bases, with 9 bases spanning the gap. With 60 Vbeta and 13 Jbeta primers, the PCR was carried out. Method: immunoSEQ multiplex PCR; TCRdb's copy keeps in-frame clones and lacks some. The repertoire has 190,000 or so clones, 82% of them found once; the top ten carry roughly 0.098%. This chain joins TRBV10-3 and TRBJ1-2; D may be TRBD1 (6 bases). This clonotype was obtained from a boy between 2 and 15 years old in good health and CMV-seronegative. The material sequenced was PBMCs. The DNA for the CDR3 is TGTGCCATCAGTGAGTCCACAGGGTCCTATGGCTACACCTTC. It is translated as CAISESTGSYGYTF.